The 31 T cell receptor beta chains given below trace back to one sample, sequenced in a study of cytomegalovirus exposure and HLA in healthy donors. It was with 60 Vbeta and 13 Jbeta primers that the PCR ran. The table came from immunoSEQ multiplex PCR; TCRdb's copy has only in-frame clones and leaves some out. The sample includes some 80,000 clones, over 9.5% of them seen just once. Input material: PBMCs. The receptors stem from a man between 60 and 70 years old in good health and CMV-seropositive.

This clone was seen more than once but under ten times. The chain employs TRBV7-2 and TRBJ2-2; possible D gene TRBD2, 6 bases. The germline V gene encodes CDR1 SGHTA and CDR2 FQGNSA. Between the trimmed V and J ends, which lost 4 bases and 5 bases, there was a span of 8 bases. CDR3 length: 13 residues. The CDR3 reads CASSWGVTGELFF. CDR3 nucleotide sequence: TGTGCCAGCAGCTGGGGGGTAACCGGGGAGCTGTTTTTT.

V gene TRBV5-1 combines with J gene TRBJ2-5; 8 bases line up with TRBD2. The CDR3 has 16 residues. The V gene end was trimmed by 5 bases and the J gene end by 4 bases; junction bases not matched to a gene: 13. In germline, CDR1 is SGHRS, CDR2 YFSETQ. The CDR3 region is CASRPQGGGMGETQYF. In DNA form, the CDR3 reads TGCGCCAGCAGACCCCAGGGCGGGGGGATGGGAGAGACCCAGTACTTC. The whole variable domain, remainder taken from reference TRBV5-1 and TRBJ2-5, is KAGVTQTPRYLIKTRGQQVTLSCSPISGHRSVSWYQQTPGQGLQFLFEYFSETQRNKGNFPGRFSGRQFSNSRSEMNVSTLELGDSALYLCASRPQGGGMGETQYFGPGTRLLVL.

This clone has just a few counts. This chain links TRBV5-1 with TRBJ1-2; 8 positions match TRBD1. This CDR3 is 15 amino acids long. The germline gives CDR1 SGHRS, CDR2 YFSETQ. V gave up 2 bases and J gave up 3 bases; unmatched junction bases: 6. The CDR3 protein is CASSLTGGSDYGYTF. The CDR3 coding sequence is TGCGCCAGCAGCTTAACAGGGGGTTCAGACTATGGCTACACCTTC.

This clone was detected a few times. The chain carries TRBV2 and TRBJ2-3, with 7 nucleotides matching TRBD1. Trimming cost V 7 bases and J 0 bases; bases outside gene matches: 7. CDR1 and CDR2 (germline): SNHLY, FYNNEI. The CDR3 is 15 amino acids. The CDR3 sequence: CASNGQASSTDTQYF. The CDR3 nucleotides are TGTGCCAGCAACGGACAGGCCTCTAGCACAGATACGCAGTATTTT.

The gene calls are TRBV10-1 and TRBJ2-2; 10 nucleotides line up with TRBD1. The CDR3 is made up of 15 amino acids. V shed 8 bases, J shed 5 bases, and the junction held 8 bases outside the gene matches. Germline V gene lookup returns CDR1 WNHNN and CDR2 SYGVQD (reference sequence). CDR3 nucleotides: TGCGCCAGCGGGGAGGACAGGGGGGGGACCGGGGAGCTGTTTTTT. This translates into CASGEDRGGTGELFF.

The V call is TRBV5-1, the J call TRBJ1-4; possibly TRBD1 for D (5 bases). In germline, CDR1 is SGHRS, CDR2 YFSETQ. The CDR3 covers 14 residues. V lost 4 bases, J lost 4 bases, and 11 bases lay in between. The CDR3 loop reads CASSAGRYNEKLFF. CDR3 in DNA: TGCGCCAGCAGCGCGGGACGGTATAATGAAAAACTGTTTTTT.

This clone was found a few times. In nucleotides, the CDR3 is TGTGCCAGCAGCCAAGAAGGCGGGGGGGGCTTAAAGGTCACCTACGAGCAGTACTTC. Translation: CASSQEGGGGLKVTYEQYF. The V and J genes are TRBV14 and TRBJ2-7; 9 nucleotides match TRBD2. The CDR3 spans 19 residues. The V gene's germline CDR1 is SGHDN and CDR2 FVKESK. Losses at the gene ends were 0 bases for V and 2 bases for J; bases not matched to a gene: 14.

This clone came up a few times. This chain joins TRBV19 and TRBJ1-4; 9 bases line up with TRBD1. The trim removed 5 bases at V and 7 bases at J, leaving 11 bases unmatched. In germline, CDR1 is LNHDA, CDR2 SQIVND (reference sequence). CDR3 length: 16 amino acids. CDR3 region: CASSPLSQDRGEKLFF. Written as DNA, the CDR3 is TGTGCCAGTAGTCCTCTTTCCCAGGACAGGGGTGAAAAACTGTTTTTT.

CDR3 loop: CASSPQALGEKLFF. The CDR3 coding sequence is TGTGCCAGCTCACCACAGGCTCTAGGAGAAAAACTGTTTTTT. This rearrangement joins TRBV18 to TRBJ1-4, with no clear D. Deletions cut 1 base from V and 8 bases from J, with 11 bases between. The CDR3 totals 14 residues. Germline values: CDR1 KGHSH, CDR2 LQKENI.

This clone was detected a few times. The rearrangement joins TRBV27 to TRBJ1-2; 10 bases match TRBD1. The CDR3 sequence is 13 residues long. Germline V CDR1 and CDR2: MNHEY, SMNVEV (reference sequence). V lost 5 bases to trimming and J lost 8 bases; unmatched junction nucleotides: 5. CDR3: CASSPGQGGGYTF. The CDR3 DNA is TGTGCCAGCAGTCCTGGACAGGGGGGAGGCTACACCTTC.

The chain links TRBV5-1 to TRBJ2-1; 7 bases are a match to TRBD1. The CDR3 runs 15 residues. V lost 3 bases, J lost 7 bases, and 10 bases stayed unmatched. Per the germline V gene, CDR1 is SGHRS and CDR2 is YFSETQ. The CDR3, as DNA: TGCGCCAGCAGCTCGGAACCGGGACAGCTTAATGAGCAGTTCTTC. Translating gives CASSSEPGQLNEQFF.

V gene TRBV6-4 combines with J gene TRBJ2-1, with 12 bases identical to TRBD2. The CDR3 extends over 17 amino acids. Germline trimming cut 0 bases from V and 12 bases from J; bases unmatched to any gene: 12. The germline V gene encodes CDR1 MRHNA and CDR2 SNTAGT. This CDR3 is CASSDSTTSGGLSGQFF. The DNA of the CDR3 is TGTGCCAGCAGTGACTCCACGACTAGCGGGGGCCTCTCGGGGCAGTTCTTC.

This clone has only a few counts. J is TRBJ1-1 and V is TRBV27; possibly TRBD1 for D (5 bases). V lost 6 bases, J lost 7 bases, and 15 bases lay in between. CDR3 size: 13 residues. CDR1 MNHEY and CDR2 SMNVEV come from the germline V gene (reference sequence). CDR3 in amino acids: CASSQWGVSEAFF. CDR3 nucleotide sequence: TGTGCCAGCAGCCAATGGGGCGTCAGTGAAGCTTTCTTT.

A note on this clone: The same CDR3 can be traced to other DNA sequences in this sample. The CDR3 sequence is CASSDRGGKETQYF. The CDR3 coding sequence is TGTGCCAGCAGTGACCGGGGGGGGAAGGAGACCCAGTACTTC. V is TRBV6-5 and J is TRBJ2-5; 8 bases fit TRBD2. Germline CDR1 reads MNHEY; CDR2 reads SVGAGI. The J segment lost 5 bases and the V segment lost 5 bases, leaving 7 bases of the junction unmatched. The CDR3 spans 14 residues.

This CDR3 is CASTLDRNNEKLFF. In DNA, the CDR3 is TGTGCCAGCACCTTGGACAGAAATAATGAAAAACTGTTTTTT. The V gene is TRBV6-1, the J gene TRBJ1-4; possibly TRBD1 for D (6 bases). The length of the CDR3 is 14 residues. V was pared by 7 bases and J by 4 bases, with 13 bases between. Looked up from germline, CDR1 is MNHNS and CDR2 is SASEGT.

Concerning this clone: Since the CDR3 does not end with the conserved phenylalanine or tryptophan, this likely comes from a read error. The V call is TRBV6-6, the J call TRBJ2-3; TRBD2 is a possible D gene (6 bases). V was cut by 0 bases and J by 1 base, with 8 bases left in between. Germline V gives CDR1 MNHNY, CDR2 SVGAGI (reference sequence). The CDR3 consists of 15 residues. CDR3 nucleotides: TGTGCCAGCAGTTACTCTGGCGGGGGCACAGATACGCAGTATGTT. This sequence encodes CASSYSGGGTDTQYV.

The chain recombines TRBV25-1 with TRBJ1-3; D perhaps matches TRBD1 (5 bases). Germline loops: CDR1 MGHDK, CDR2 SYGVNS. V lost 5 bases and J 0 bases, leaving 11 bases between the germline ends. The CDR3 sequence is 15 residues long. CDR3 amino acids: CASSLRGTSGNTIYF. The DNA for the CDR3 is TGTGCCAGCAGTTTAAGGGGTACCTCTGGAAACACCATATATTTT.

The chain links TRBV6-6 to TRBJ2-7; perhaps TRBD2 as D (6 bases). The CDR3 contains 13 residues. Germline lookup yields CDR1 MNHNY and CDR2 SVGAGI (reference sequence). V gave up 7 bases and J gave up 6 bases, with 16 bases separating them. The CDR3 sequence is CASIPPEGGEQYF. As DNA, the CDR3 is TGTGCCAGCATCCCCCCTGAGGGAGGCGAGCAGTACTTC.

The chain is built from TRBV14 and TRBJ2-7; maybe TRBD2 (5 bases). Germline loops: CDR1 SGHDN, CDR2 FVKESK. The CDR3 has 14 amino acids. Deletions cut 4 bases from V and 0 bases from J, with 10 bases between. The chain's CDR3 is CASSPHTSSYEQYV. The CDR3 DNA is TGTGCCAGCAGCCCTCATACTAGCTCCTACGAGCAGTACGTC.

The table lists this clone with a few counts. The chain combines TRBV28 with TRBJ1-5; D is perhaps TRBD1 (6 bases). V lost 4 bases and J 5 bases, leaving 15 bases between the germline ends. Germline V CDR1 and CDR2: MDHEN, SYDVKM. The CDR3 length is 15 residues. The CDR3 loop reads CASSSPDRTYQPQHF. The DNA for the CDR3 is TGTGCCAGCAGTTCCCCCGACAGGACCTATCAGCCCCAGCATTTT. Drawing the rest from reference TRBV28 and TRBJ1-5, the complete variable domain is DVKVTQSSRYLVKRTGEKVFLECVQDMDHENMFWYRQDPGLGLRLIYFSYDVKMKEKGDIPEGYSVSREKKERFSLILESASTNQTSMYLCASSSPDRTYQPQHFGDGTRLSIL.

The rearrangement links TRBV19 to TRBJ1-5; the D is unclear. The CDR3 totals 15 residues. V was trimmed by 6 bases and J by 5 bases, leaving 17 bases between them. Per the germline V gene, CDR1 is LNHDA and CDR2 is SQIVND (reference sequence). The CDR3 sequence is CASRVTGVSDQPQHF. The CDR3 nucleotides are TGTGCCAGTAGAGTAACGGGAGTGAGCGATCAGCCCCAGCATTTT.

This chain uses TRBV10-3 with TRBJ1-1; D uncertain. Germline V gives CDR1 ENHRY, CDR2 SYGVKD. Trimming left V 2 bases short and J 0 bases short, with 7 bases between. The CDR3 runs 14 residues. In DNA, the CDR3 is TGTGCCATCAGTGAGCTGAGCATGAACACTGAAGCTTTCTTT. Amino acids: CAISELSMNTEAFF.

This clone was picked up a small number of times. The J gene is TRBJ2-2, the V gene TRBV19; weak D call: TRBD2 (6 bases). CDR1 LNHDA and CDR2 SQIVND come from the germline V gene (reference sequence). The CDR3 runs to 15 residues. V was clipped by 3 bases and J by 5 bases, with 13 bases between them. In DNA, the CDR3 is TGTGCCAGTAGTATCGGGAGTGGAATTACCGGGGAGCTGTTTTTT. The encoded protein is CASSIGSGITGELFF.

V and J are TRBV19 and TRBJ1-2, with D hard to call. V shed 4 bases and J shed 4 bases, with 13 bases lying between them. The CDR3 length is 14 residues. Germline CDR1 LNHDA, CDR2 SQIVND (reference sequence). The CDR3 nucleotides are TGTGCCAGTAGTAGACTTGGGGAGGGCTATGGCTACACCTTC. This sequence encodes CASSRLGEGYGYTF.

The CDR3 nucleotides read TGTGCCAGCAGCTTGGCTAGTGGCAATCAGCCCCAGCATTTT. Encoded protein: CASSLASGNQPQHF. The chain has TRBV6-6 and TRBJ1-5; no clear D. The CDR3 has 14 amino acids. V was cut by 6 bases and J by 2 bases, with 11 bases left in between. Germline assignment: CDR1 MNHNY and CDR2 SVGAGI (reference sequence).

CDR3 coding DNA: TGTGCCAGCAGAAATGAGGGTTCTGGGGCCAACGTCCTGACTTTC. Translated: CASRNEGSGANVLTF. This rearrangement joins TRBV28 to TRBJ2-6; D perhaps matches TRBD2 (5 bases). Germline V gives CDR1 MDHEN, CDR2 SYDVKM. Trimming cost V 6 bases and J 1 base, with 10 bases left between them. The CDR3 has 15 residues.

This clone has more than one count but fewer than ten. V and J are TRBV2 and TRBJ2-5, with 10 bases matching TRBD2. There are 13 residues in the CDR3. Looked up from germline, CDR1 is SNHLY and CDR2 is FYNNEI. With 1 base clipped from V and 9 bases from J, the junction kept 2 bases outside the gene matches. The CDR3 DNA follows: TGTGCCAGCAGTGAAGTACTAGCGGGGTCCCAGTACTTC. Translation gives CASSEVLAGSQYF.

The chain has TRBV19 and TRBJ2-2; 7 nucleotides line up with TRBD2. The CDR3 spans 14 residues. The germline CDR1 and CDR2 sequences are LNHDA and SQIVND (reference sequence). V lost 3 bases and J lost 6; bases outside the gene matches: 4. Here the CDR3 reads CASSMGGSPGELFF. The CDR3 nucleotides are TGTGCCAGTAGTATGGGGGGGTCCCCCGGGGAGCTGTTTTTT.

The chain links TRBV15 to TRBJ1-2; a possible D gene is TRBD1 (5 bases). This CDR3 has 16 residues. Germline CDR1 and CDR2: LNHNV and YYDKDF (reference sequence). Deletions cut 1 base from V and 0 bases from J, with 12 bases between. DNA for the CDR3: TGTGCCACCAGCAGAGGAACGACAGCAACTAACTATGGCTACACCTTC. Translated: CATSRGTTATNYGYTF.

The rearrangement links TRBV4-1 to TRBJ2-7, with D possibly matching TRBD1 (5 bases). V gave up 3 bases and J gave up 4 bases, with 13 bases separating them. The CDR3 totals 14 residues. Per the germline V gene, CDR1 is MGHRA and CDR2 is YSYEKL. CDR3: CASSHTTDSYEQYV. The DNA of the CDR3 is TGCGCCAGCAGCCATACGACAGATTCATACGAGCAGTACGTC.

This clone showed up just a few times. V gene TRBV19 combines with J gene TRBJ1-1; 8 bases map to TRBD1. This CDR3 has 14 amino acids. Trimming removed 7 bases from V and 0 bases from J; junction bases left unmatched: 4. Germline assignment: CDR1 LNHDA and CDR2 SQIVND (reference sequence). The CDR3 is CASKVDRVNTEAFF. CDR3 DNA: TGTGCCAGTAAGGTGGACAGGGTGAACACTGAAGCTTTCTTT.